These 17 T cell receptor beta chains came from one sample sequenced in a study of cytomegalovirus exposure and HLA in healthy donors. PCR used 60 Vbeta primers and 13 Jbeta primers. Clones were read by immunoSEQ multiplex PCR, and TCRdb kept only the in-frame ones, dropping some. The table has more than 85,000 clones, about 78% seen once. Source material: PBMCs. The receptors stem from a man aged 30-40 years in good health and CMV-seronegative.

The V gene is TRBV18, the J gene TRBJ1-4, with 9 bases identical to TRBD1. Germline CDR1 is KGHSH and CDR2 is LQKENI. The V and J ends lost 0 bases and 8 bases, in that order; junction bases with no gene match: 4. The CDR3 is made up of 15 amino acids. The CDR3 DNA sequence: TGTGCCAGCTCACCACCGGACAGGGGAGGAGAAAAACTGTTTTTT. Translation gives CASSPPDRGGEKLFF.

The rearrangement uses TRBV28 and TRBJ1-2; D is unresolved. This CDR3 comprises 14 residues. With 4 bases removed from V and 4 bases from J, the gap between germline ends came to 13 bases. Germline assignment: CDR1 MDHEN and CDR2 SYDVKM. CDR3 nucleotides: TGTGCCAGCAGTTCTCAGGCTTTTAGCTATGGCTACACCTTC. This translates into CASSSQAFSYGYTF.

The chain combines TRBV18 with TRBJ2-7; 11 bases map to TRBD1. The germline gives CDR1 KGHSH, CDR2 LQKENI. This CDR3 comprises 14 residues. V was clipped by 0 bases and J by 5 bases; unmatched bases: 0. The CDR3 here is CASSPPGQGDEQYF. The CDR3 coding sequence is TGTGCCAGCTCACCACCGGGACAGGGGGACGAGCAGTACTTC.

The chain recombines TRBV6-1 with TRBJ1-1, with TRBD1 matching 7 bases. With 4 bases clipped from V and 7 bases from J, the junction kept 6 bases outside the gene matches. This CDR3 region has 13 residues. Per the germline V gene, CDR1 is MNHNS and CDR2 is SASEGT. The CDR3: CASSVGQGDEAFF. In DNA, the CDR3 is TGTGCCAGCAGTGTGGGGCAGGGGGATGAAGCTTTCTTT.

This clone was observed once. The chain carries TRBV19 and TRBJ2-3; tentatively, D is TRBD2 (5 bases). Trimming cost V 4 bases and J 4 bases, with 21 bases left between them. From germline, CDR1 is LNHDA and CDR2 SQIVND (reference sequence). The CDR3 is made up of 17 amino acids. DNA for the CDR3: TGTGCCAGTAGTACCATTTTCCCATTTGAGGGCCCAGATACGCAGTATTTT. It is translated as CASSTIFPFEGPDTQYF.

This chain joins TRBV5-6 and TRBJ2-5; D perhaps matches TRBD1 (6 bases). The J call may be mistaken, given a closer DNA end match to TRBJ2-7. The CDR3 covers 14 residues. CDR1 and CDR2 from the germline V gene are SGHDT and YYEEEE. The CDR3 bases are TGTGCCAGCAGCTTGGTACAGGGACGATACGAGCAGTACTTC. Protein product: CASSLVQGRYEQYF.

This chain links TRBV6-5 with TRBJ2-2; TRBD1 might be the D (6 bases). CDR1 and CDR2 from the germline V gene are MNHEY and SVGAGI. The CDR3 contains 14 residues. V lost 7 bases, J lost 3 bases, and 12 bases lay in between. This chain's CDR3 is CASTGTSYTGELFF. The DNA for the CDR3 is TGTGCCAGCACCGGGACAAGTTACACCGGGGAGCTGTTTTTT.

This chain joins TRBV6-6 and TRBJ2-7; 10 bases fit TRBD1. The CDR3 covers 13 residues. V trimming: 5 bases; J trimming: 4 bases; junction bases outside the gene matches: 2. Per germline, CDR1 MNHNY and CDR2 SVGAGI (reference sequence). The CDR3 DNA sequence: TGTGCCAGCAGTGACAGGGGGCAGTACGAGCAGTACTTC. Its protein is CASSDRGQYEQYF.

Details on this clone: One end of the junction does not line up with germline, which may come from a read error. The chain uses TRBV7-7 and TRBJ2-7; D may be TRBD1 (6 bases). The germline V gene encodes CDR1 SSHAT and CDR2 FNYEAQ (reference sequence). This CDR3 has 15 residues. CDR3 nucleotide sequence: TGTGCTAGCAGCGCCCAAACAGGGAGCTCCTACGAGCAGTACTTC. Translating it yields CASSAQTGSSYEQYF.

The rearrangement joins TRBV6-5 to TRBJ1-1; TRBD1 matches 7 bases. V lost 3 bases, J lost 0 bases, and 7 bases stayed unmatched. Looked up from germline, CDR1 is MNHEY and CDR2 is SVGAGI. The CDR3 covers 16 residues. The CDR3 DNA reads TGTGCCAGCAGTTATAGGGCAGGGGGTTTGAACACTGAAGCTTTCTTT. It is translated as CASSYRAGGLNTEAFF.

Of note for this clone: This CDR3 is missing its conserved last phenylalanine or tryptophan, likely due to a read error. This chain connects TRBV4-1 to TRBJ1-1; TRBD1 agrees at 9 bases. The CDR3 consists of 14 residues. The ends lost 5 bases at V and 4 bases at J; junction bases unmatched: 5. Germline-derived CDR1 and CDR2 are MGHRA and YSYEKL. CDR3: CASSAQGAVTEAFL. CDR3 bases: TGCGCCAGCAGCGCACAGGGGGCGGTCACTGAAGCTTTCCTT.

This chain joins TRBV7-2 and TRBJ2-1; TRBD2 is a possible D gene (6 bases). The CDR3 covers 14 residues. Germline values: CDR1 SGHTA, CDR2 FQGNSA. Trimming removed 3 bases at V and 0 bases at J, with 6 bases between. The CDR3 DNA sequence: TGTGCCAGCAGCTTCGGGGGCTCCTACAATGAGCAGTTCTTC. Translated: CASSFGGSYNEQFF.

This chain joins TRBV4-3 and TRBJ2-6; tentatively, D is TRBD1 (5 bases). Germline CDR1 reads LGHNA; CDR2 reads YSLEER. V gave up 4 bases and J gave up 0 bases, with 13 bases separating them. The CDR3 totals 17 residues. In DNA, the CDR3 is TGCGCCAGCAGCCGACGACAGAAGACCTCTGGGGCCAACGTCCTGACTTTC. This codes for CASSRRQKTSGANVLTF.

The chain recombines TRBV28 with TRBJ1-2, with D tentatively TRBD1 (6 bases). The CDR3 is made up of 16 amino acids. Between the trimmed V and J ends, which lost 6 bases and 3 bases, there was a span of 20 bases. CDR1 and CDR2 (germline): MDHEN, SYDVKM. The CDR3 DNA reads TGTGCCAGCAGGGTCCCCCCACAGGGATCGGACTATGGCTACACCTTC. It is translated as CASRVPPQGSDYGYTF.

The CDR3 loop is CAGGTGPYEQYF. Written as DNA, the CDR3 is TGTGCCGGAGGGACAGGGCCCTACGAGCAGTACTTC. The rearrangement links TRBV21-1 to TRBJ2-7; the D segment call TRBD1 is taken from the table without a DNA check. TRBV21-1 is reported as a pseudogene. This CDR3 spans 12 amino acids.

V and J are TRBV5-4 and TRBJ1-2, with 8 bases fitting TRBD1. V lost 3 bases to trimming and J lost 7 bases; unmatched junction nucleotides: 11. The CDR3 has 15 amino acids. Germline assignment: CDR1 SGHNT and CDR2 YYREEE (reference sequence). CDR3 protein: CASSSWTGHFSGYTF. The CDR3 region has the DNA TGTGCCAGCAGCTCGTGGACAGGGCATTTCTCTGGCTACACCTTC.

The V call is TRBV28, the J call TRBJ1-2; 8 bases are shared with TRBD1. This CDR3 region has 14 residues. V was pared by 6 bases and J by 1 base, with 4 bases of the junction left unmatched. CDR1 MDHEN and CDR2 SYDVKM come from the germline V gene. The CDR3 DNA reads TGTGCCAGCAGCACAGGGGGGGATAACTATGGCTACACCTTC. Protein product: CASSTGGDNYGYTF.